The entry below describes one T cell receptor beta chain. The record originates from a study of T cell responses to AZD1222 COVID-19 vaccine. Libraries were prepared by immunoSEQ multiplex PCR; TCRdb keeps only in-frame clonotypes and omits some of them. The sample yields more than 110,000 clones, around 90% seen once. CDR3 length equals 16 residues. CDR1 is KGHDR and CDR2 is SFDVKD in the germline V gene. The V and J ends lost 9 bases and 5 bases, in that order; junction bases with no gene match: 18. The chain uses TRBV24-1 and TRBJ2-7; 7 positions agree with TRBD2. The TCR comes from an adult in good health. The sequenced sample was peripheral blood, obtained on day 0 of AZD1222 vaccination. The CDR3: CATPPGNSGWINEQYF. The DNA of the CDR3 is TGTGCCACCCCCCCTGGGAATAGCGGGTGGATCAACGAGCAGTACTTC.